These 25 T cell receptor beta chains were sequenced from one sample in a study of OX40 agonist ivuxolimab in advanced cancers. Profiling relied on immunoSEQ multiplex PCR, and the TCRdb table lists in-frame clones only, not all of them. The profile shows 80,000 to 100,000 clones, roughly nine tenths of them singletons. Sequenced material: CD4+ or CD8+ T cells sorted from blood, taken in a trial of the OX40 agonist ivuxolimab. Receptors were obtained from an adult with an advanced solid tumor such as melanoma, head and neck, liver or kidney cancer.

The chain links TRBV18 to TRBJ2-1; TRBD2 matches 11 bases. Germline V gene lookup returns CDR1 KGHSH and CDR2 LQKENI. The length of the CDR3 is 15 residues. The trim removed 3 bases at V and 4 bases at J, leaving 2 bases unmatched. CDR3 amino acids: CASSPASGGYNEQFF. Written as DNA, the CDR3 is TGTGCCAGCTCACCTGCTAGCGGGGGGTACAATGAGCAGTTCTTC. Combining the CDR3 with reference TRBV18 and TRBJ2-1 gives the whole variable domain NAGVMQNPRHLVRRRGQEARLRCSPMKGHSHVYWYRQLPEEGLKFMVYLQKENIIDESGMPKERFSAEFPKEGPSILRIQQVVRGDSAAYFCASSPASGGYNEQFFGPGTRLTVL.

The genes are TRBV27 and TRBJ2-7; no clear D gene. Germline V gene sequence: CDR1 MNHEY, CDR2 SMNVEV (reference sequence). Trimming cost V 5 bases and J 2 bases, with 13 bases left between them. The CDR3 spans 14 residues. The CDR3 DNA follows: TGTGCCAGCAGTACCTCCTCAAGTACCTACGAGCAGTACTTC. Translated, it gives CASSTSSSTYEQYF.

The chain employs TRBV11-2 and TRBJ2-2; a possible D gene is TRBD1 (6 bases). This CDR3 spans 12 amino acids. Per the germline V gene, CDR1 is SGHAT and CDR2 is FQNNGV. The V end lost 5 bases, the J end lost 16 bases, and 17 bases lay between the germline ends. CDR3 protein: CASSNPRGSEFF. For the CDR3, the DNA is TGTGCCAGCAGCAACCCCAGGGGAAGCGAGTTTTTT.

This chain joins TRBV2 and TRBJ2-3, with 8 bases identical to TRBD2. The CDR3 consists of 15 residues. CDR1 SNHLY and CDR2 FYNNEI come from the germline V gene. Trimming took 4 bases from V and 5 from J; bases not matched to a gene: 8. The CDR3 reads CASSGSGRFLDTQYF. Here the CDR3 DNA reads TGTGCCAGCAGTGGGAGCGGGAGATTCCTAGATACGCAGTATTTT.

The rearrangement uses TRBV5-6 and TRBJ2-5, with TRBD2 identical over 11 bases. V trimming: 5 bases; J trimming: 5 bases; junction bases outside the gene matches: 5. The CDR3 runs 14 residues. Germline values: CDR1 SGHDT, CDR2 YYEEEE. The CDR3 region is CASSSTSGSETQYF. The CDR3 bases are TGTGCCAGCAGTAGTACTAGCGGGAGTGAGACCCAGTACTTC.

The V gene is TRBV5-4, the J gene TRBJ2-5; D gene uncertain. The CDR3 contains 14 residues. V shed 4 bases and J shed 2 bases, with 12 bases lying between them. Germline CDR1 and CDR2: SGHNT and YYREEE (reference sequence). The CDR3 here is CASSPPGPQETQYF. As DNA, the CDR3 is TGTGCCAGCAGCCCCCCCGGCCCTCAAGAGACCCAGTACTTC.

This clone was seen more than once but under ten times. This chain uses TRBV7-9 with TRBJ2-1, with D perhaps matching TRBD1 (6 bases). CDR1 and CDR2 (germline): SEHNR, FQNEAQ (reference sequence). The V gene lost 2 bases and the J gene lost 4 bases, with 24 bases spanning the gap. The CDR3 is made up of 19 amino acids. CDR3 sequence: CASSLSAGFVGGTYNEQFF. The CDR3 region has the DNA TGTGCCAGCAGCTTATCGGCCGGGTTTGTAGGGGGTACGTACAATGAGCAGTTCTTC.

The CDR3 loop reads CASKPDSLNTEAFF. In DNA, the CDR3 is TGTGCCAGCAAACCCGACAGTCTGAACACTGAAGCTTTCTTT. This chain connects TRBV6-5 to TRBJ1-1, with TRBD1 as a possible D gene (5 bases). The CDR3 is 14 residues long. From germline, CDR1 is MNHEY and CDR2 SVGAGI. The germline V and J ends were trimmed by 7 bases and 0 bases, with 12 bases remaining between them.

This sequence joins TRBV19 and TRBJ1-1; possible D gene TRBD1, 5 bases. The CDR3 spans 14 residues. Germline V gene data show CDR1 as LNHDA and CDR2 as SQIVND (reference sequence). Trimming took off 3 bases at V and 7 bases at J, with 15 bases between the two ends. In DNA form, the CDR3 reads TGTGCCAGTAGTATCGGTGGGGGAACCGGTGAAGCTTTCTTT. Encoded protein: CASSIGGGTGEAFF.

The J gene is TRBJ2-7, the V gene TRBV5-6; either TRBD1 or TRBD2 may fit D (5 bases each). CDR1 is SGHDT and CDR2 is YYEEEE in the germline V gene. The CDR3 runs 14 residues. The ends were cut back, 2 bases at V and 3 bases at J, with 12 bases in the middle. As DNA, the CDR3 is TGTGCCAGCAGCTTTGGGGGAATGCACTACGAGCAGTACTTC. The encoded protein is CASSFGGMHYEQYF.

This clone was counted once. The chain uses TRBV7-9 and TRBJ2-1, with TRBD2 matching 14 bases. The junction had 6 bases not matched to a gene; V was cut back by 5 bases and J by 6 bases. Germline-derived CDR1 and CDR2 are SEHNR and FQNEAQ (reference sequence). The CDR3 totals 16 residues. The CDR3 coding sequence is TGTGCCAGCAGCCCACGGACTAGCGGGGGGTTCAATGAGCAGTTCTTC. Translating it yields CASSPRTSGGFNEQFF. Full variable domain (rest looked up from reference TRBV7-9 and TRBJ2-1): DTGVSQNPRHKITKRGQNVTFRCDPISEHNRLYWYRQTLGQGPEFLTYFQNEAQLEKSRLLSDRFSAERPKGSFSTLEIQRTEQGDSAMYLCASSPRTSGGFNEQFFGPGTRLTVL.

The rearrangement joins TRBV19 to TRBJ2-3; D gene ambiguous. Germline CDR1 is LNHDA and CDR2 is SQIVND (reference sequence). The CDR3 spans 15 residues. The ends were cut back, 4 bases at V and 6 bases at J, with 17 bases in the middle. The CDR3 DNA sequence: TGTGCCAGTAGTACCCCTGTGTGGCCTACGGATACGCAGTATTTT. This sequence encodes CASSTPVWPTDTQYF. Combining the CDR3 with reference TRBV19 and TRBJ2-3 gives the whole variable domain DGGITQSPKYLFRKEGQNVTLSCEQNLNHDAMYWYRQDPGQGLRLIYYSQIVNDFQKGDIAEGYSVSREKKESFPLTVTSAQKNPTAFYLCASSTPVWPTDTQYFGPGTRLTVL.

The V call is TRBV7-3, the J call TRBJ2-7, with D unresolved. V lost 3 bases, J lost 0 bases, and 6 bases lay in between. This CDR3 has 13 residues. Germline CDR1 and CDR2: SGHTA and FQGTGA. The CDR3, as DNA: TGTGCCAGCAGCTTGGACGGCTCCTACGAGCAGTACTTC. Its translation is CASSLDGSYEQYF.

This chain links TRBV5-6 with TRBJ2-6, with no clear D. Trimming took off 0 bases at V and 1 base at J, with 8 bases between the two ends. Looked up from germline, CDR1 is SGHDT and CDR2 is YYEEEE. CDR3 size: 16 residues. The CDR3, as DNA: TGTGCCAGCAGCTTGGCTGGTGGGTCTGGGGCCAACGTCCTGACTTTC. Encoded protein: CASSLAGGSGANVLTF.

This clone was counted between two and nine times. The CDR3 loop reads CASGEGQGFRSGANVLTF. The CDR3 coding sequence is TGTGCCAGCGGAGAGGGACAGGGGTTCAGATCTGGGGCCAACGTCCTGACTTTC. The rearrangement uses TRBV2 and TRBJ2-6; 10 bases map to TRBD1. V shed 8 bases and J 1 base; nucleotides not matched to a gene: 11. Germline values: CDR1 SNHLY, CDR2 FYNNEI. CDR3 size: 18 residues.

This clone occurred once. This chain joins TRBV7-8 and TRBJ2-1, with 7 positions matching TRBD2. Germline CDR1 is SGHVS and CDR2 is FQNEAQ. This CDR3 is built from 14 residues. V lost 4 bases, J lost 7 bases, and 7 bases stayed unmatched. Here the CDR3 reads CASSSSGVGNEQFF. CDR3 DNA sequence: TGTGCCAGCAGCTCTAGCGGAGTGGGTAATGAGCAGTTCTTC.

This clone has just one count. The chain couples TRBV10-2 to TRBJ1-3; D gene unclear. The CDR3 length is 16 residues. V was clipped by 2 bases and J by 1 base, with 12 bases between them. Germline CDR1 WSHSY, CDR2 SAAADI. CDR3 in DNA: TGCGCCAGCAGTGAGGGTAGGGCACCTTCTGGAAACACCATATATTTT. Protein sequence: CASSEGRAPSGNTIYF.

The gene calls are TRBV11-2 and TRBJ2-7; TRBD1 matches 8 bases. The CDR3 consists of 14 residues. The junction had 6 bases not matched to a gene; V was cut back by 4 bases and J by 4 bases. Germline lookup yields CDR1 SGHAT and CDR2 FQNNGV. The CDR3 DNA is TGTGCCAGCAGCTATGACAGGGGTGGGTACGAGCAGTACTTC. It yields the protein CASSYDRGGYEQYF.

The rearrangement uses TRBV4-1 and TRBJ2-2; D unresolved. The ends were cut back, 4 bases at V and 1 base at J, with 10 bases in the middle. The CDR3 length is 15 residues. Germline assignment: CDR1 MGHRA and CDR2 YSYEKL. The CDR3 here is CASSPSSMNTGELFF. In DNA form, the CDR3 reads TGCGCCAGCAGCCCATCTTCGATGAACACCGGGGAGCTGTTTTTT.

The CDR3 coding sequence is TGTGCCAGCTCACCAGCGCGGAACGGTGAGCAGTTCTTC. Its translation is CASSPARNGEQFF. The gene calls are TRBV18 and TRBJ2-1; D remains ambiguous. Trimming removed 2 bases from V and 9 bases from J, with 11 bases in between. CDR3 size: 13 residues. Per the germline V gene, CDR1 is KGHSH and CDR2 is LQKENI.

The V call is TRBV19, the J call TRBJ2-7; D may match TRBD1 or TRBD2 (5 bases each). Germline CDR1 reads LNHDA; CDR2 reads SQIVND (reference sequence). Trimming pared 3 bases from V and 5 bases from J, leaving 23 bases between. The CDR3 is 17 residues long. The CDR3 DNA follows: TGTGCCAGTAGTATGAGGCGGGCAGGGCCTACCGTCAACGAGCAGTACTTC. It codes for CASSMRRAGPTVNEQYF.

This clone has only one observation. The chain joins TRBV7-2 to TRBJ2-5; D might be TRBD1 (6 bases). V shed 5 bases and J shed 3 bases, with 19 bases lying between them. Germline CDR1 and CDR2: SGHTA and FQGNSA. This CDR3 has 16 amino acids. The CDR3 sequence: CASSPPGHQLKETQYF. CDR3 coding DNA: TGTGCCAGCAGCCCACCGGGACATCAACTCAAAGAGACCCAGTACTTC.

The chain employs TRBV27 and TRBJ2-1; tentatively, D is TRBD2 (5 bases). In germline, CDR1 is MNHEY, CDR2 SMNVEV (reference sequence). The CDR3 runs to 14 residues. Trimming left V 9 bases short and J 5 bases short, with 17 bases between. CDR3 bases: TGTGCCAGTTCGCGGGCGTCCCCAAACAATGAGCAGTTCTTC. Its translation: CASSRASPNNEQFF.

The chain combines TRBV7-2 with TRBJ2-1, with 9 bases that match TRBD2. This CDR3 contains 15 residues. CDR1 is SGHTA and CDR2 is FQGNSA in the germline V gene. V trimming: 5 bases; J trimming: 13 bases; junction bases outside the gene matches: 15. The CDR3 loop reads CASSPANSGSGEQFF. The DNA for the CDR3 is TGTGCCAGCAGCCCCGCAAATAGCGGGAGTGGCGAACAGTTCTTC.

V is TRBV5-6 and J is TRBJ2-3; D tentatively fits TRBD1 or TRBD2 (6 bases each). Germline CDR1 SGHDT, CDR2 YYEEEE. The V gene lost 0 bases and the J gene lost 8 bases, with 13 bases spanning the gap. The CDR3 is made up of 14 amino acids. CDR3 DNA: TGTGCCAGCAGCTTGGAGGGGGGCCTCGCTACGCAGTATTTT. Its protein product is CASSLEGGLATQYF.